This T cell receptor beta chain was profiled in a study of OX40 agonist ivuxolimab in advanced cancers. About the study: Treatment of patients was with ivuxolimab, an agonistic anti-OX40 (CD134) antibody. Three patients responded partially, comprising one with hepatocellular carcinoma and two with cutaneous melanoma. General study findings and limits: At doses 0.1 to 3.0 mg/kg, CD4+ and CD8+ clones expanded.

As regards this clone: What it binds is not known.

The repertoire was sequenced with immunoSEQ multiplex PCR; TCRdb's copy has only in-frame clones and lacks some. The sample carries some 64,000 clones, roughly four fifths recorded once. Patients had blood sampled at baseline and again on cycle 4 day 1 and cycle 7 day 1. Germline CDR1 is SGHAT and CDR2 is FQDESV (reference sequence). Losses at the gene ends were 6 bases for V and 5 bases for J; bases not matched to a gene: 13. The CDR3 loop spans 16 amino acids. Source: CD4+ or CD8+ T cells sorted from blood, taken in a trial of the OX40 agonist ivuxolimab. The genes are TRBV11-1 and TRBJ2-3; TRBD1 agrees at 8 bases. The receptor comes from an adult with an advanced solid tumor such as melanoma, head and neck, liver or kidney cancer. Here the CDR3 reads CASSKRGGTGKDTQYF. DNA of the CDR3: TGTGCCAGCAGTAAAAGAGGCGGGACAGGAAAAGATACGCAGTATTTT.